Following are 25 T cell receptor beta chains from one sample sequenced in a study of blood T cell repertoires in COVID-19. Assay used: immunoSEQ multiplex PCR; TCRdb lists only in-frame clones, some missing. The sample records about 260,000 clones, around 84% being singletons. Input material: PBMCs or T cells enriched from blood (not recorded which). These receptors all come from a man aged 25-45 years with acute COVID-19.

V and J are TRBV14 and TRBJ1-1; D unresolved. Trimming removed 7 bases from V and 0 bases from J, with 15 bases in between. The CDR3 is 15 residues long. Germline V CDR1 and CDR2: SGHDN, FVKESK. The DNA of the CDR3 is TGTGCCAGCAAAAGTGTCACTTCTCTGAACACTGAAGCTTTCTTT. This sequence encodes CASKSVTSLNTEAFF. Drawing the rest from reference TRBV14 and TRBJ1-1, the complete variable domain is EAGVTQFPSHSVIEKGQTVTLRCDPISGHDNLYWYRRVMGKEIKFLLHFVKESKQDESGMPNNRFLAERTGGTYSTLKVQPAELEDSGVYFCASKSVTSLNTEAFFGQGTRLTVV.

This clone was seen a few times. This chain joins TRBV19 and TRBJ2-1; 7 nucleotides align to TRBD1. Trimming removed 4 bases from V and 7 bases from J; junction bases left unmatched: 10. Germline assignment: CDR1 LNHDA and CDR2 SQIVND (reference sequence). This CDR3 region has 15 residues. The CDR3 DNA reads as TGTGCCAGTAGTAGTTCAGGGGGTCAACGGAATGAGCAGTTCTTC. The encoded protein is CASSSSGGQRNEQFF.

The gene calls are TRBV5-4 and TRBJ1-5, with 7 bases matching TRBD1. The CDR3 is made up of 12 amino acids. Germline lookup yields CDR1 SGHNT and CDR2 YYREEE (reference sequence). V shed 4 bases, J shed 7 bases, and the junction held 2 bases outside the gene matches. CDR3 sequence (DNA): TGTGCCAGCAGCCCACAGGGGCAGCCCCAGCATTTT. Amino acids: CASSPQGQPQHF.

V gene TRBV3-1 (or the pseudogene TRBV3-2) combines with J gene TRBJ1-1; 8 bases are shared with TRBD1. Germline V CDR1 and CDR2: LGHDT, YNNKEL (reference sequence). Unmatched junction bases numbered 8, after V lost 9 bases and J lost 8 bases. The CDR3 consists of 12 residues. Here the CDR3 reads CASQKAGGEAFF. CDR3 coding DNA: TGTGCCAGTCAGAAAGCAGGGGGCGAAGCTTTCTTT.

V gene TRBV5-1 combines with J gene TRBJ2-2; 12 nucleotides match TRBD1. The CDR3 loop spans 16 amino acids. Germline V lookup: CDR1 SGHRS, CDR2 YFSETQ. V lost 4 bases, J lost 7 bases, and 8 bases stayed unmatched. DNA for the CDR3: TGCGCCAGCAGCCCGGGGGGACAGGGGGCGAGCGGGGAGCTGTTTTTT. It translates to CASSPGGQGASGELFF.

The chain joins TRBV19 to TRBJ2-5, with unresolved D. Trimming removed 4 bases at V and 6 bases at J, with 15 bases between. Germline loops: CDR1 LNHDA, CDR2 SQIVND (reference sequence). The CDR3 has 14 amino acids. CDR3 in DNA: TGTGCCAGTAGTACCCTGAGCCGAGAAAAGACCCAGTACTTC. Its translation is CASSTLSREKTQYF. Filled out from reference TRBV19 and TRBJ2-5, the complete variable domain reads DGGITQSPKYLFRKEGQNVTLSCEQNLNHDAMYWYRQDPGQGLRLIYYSQIVNDFQKGDIAEGYSVSREKKESFPLTVTSAQKNPTAFYLCASSTLSREKTQYFGPGTRLLVL.

The chain employs TRBV5-1 and TRBJ2-1; D is uncertain. The CDR3 covers 15 residues. CDR1 is SGHRS, CDR2 YFSETQ, per germline. Trimming pared 0 bases from V and 2 bases from J, leaving 9 bases between. In DNA form, the CDR3 reads TGCGCCAGCAGCTTGGCCCGAGCCCCCTACAATGAGCAGTTCTTC. Amino acid sequence: CASSLARAPYNEQFF.

The gene calls are TRBV20-1 and TRBJ1-2, with a weak D call TRBD1 (6 bases). Trimming took off 6 bases at V and 7 bases at J, with 12 bases between the two ends. This CDR3 has 11 residues. Germline V gene sequence: CDR1 DFQATT, CDR2 SNEGSKA (reference sequence). The chain's CDR3 is CSAQDSPGYTF. The CDR3 DNA sequence: TGCAGTGCGCAGGACAGTCCTGGCTACACCTTC.

The J gene is TRBJ1-2, the V gene TRBV3-1 (or the pseudogene TRBV3-2); D possibly corresponds to TRBD1 (5 bases). V was trimmed by 1 base and J by 0 bases, leaving 15 bases between them. This CDR3 has 17 residues. The germline CDR1 and CDR2 sequences are LGHDT and YNNKEL (reference sequence). CDR3 bases: TGTGCCAGCAGCCAAGGTAGAGACAGCCTGGCTAACTATGGCTACACCTTC. Its translation: CASSQGRDSLANYGYTF.

This clone has more than one count but fewer than ten. This rearrangement joins TRBV7-2 to TRBJ2-2; 8 bases line up with TRBD1. Germline CDR1 and CDR2: SGHTA and FQGNSA. The CDR3 is 19 amino acids. V shed 4 bases and J 1 base; nucleotides not matched to a gene: 14. The CDR3 protein is CASSSAGTGRVVNTGELFF. The CDR3 DNA reads TGTGCCAGCAGCTCGGCCGGGACAGGTCGCGTTGTGAACACCGGGGAGCTGTTTTTT.

The chain joins TRBV9 to TRBJ2-1, with TRBD1 matching 8 bases. The V segment lost 0 bases and the J segment 5 bases; nucleotides outside the gene matches: 4. The CDR3 contains 15 residues. Germline CDR1 and CDR2: SGDLS and YYNGEE. The CDR3 DNA reads TGTGCCAGCAGCGTAGCCAGGGGGCAAAACAATGAGCAGTTCTTC. The encoded protein is CASSVARGQNNEQFF.

This chain joins TRBV6-4 and TRBJ2-3; the match to TRBD2 covers 11 bases. V was clipped by 6 bases and J by 2 bases; unmatched bases: 7. The germline gives CDR1 MRHNA, CDR2 SNTAGT. This CDR3 spans 16 amino acids. The CDR3 spells CASSPLAGGPTDTQYF. As DNA, the CDR3 is TGTGCCAGCAGCCCCTTAGCGGGAGGGCCCACAGATACGCAGTATTTT.

This clone has just one count. No DNA is shown, since the ends of the CDR3 on it are uncertain; the CDR3 is the one TCRdb lists. CDR3 loop: CVRSFFSSGRGFGAGELFF. The V call is TRBV7-5, the J call TRBJ2-2; TRBD2, the table's D call, lacks a check against the DNA. TRBV7-5 is an annotated pseudogene. The CDR3 region is 19 residues in length, termini included.

This chain connects TRBV6-4 to TRBJ2-1; 10 bases are shared with TRBD2. Trimming at V came to 0 bases and at J to 4 bases, leaving 9 bases not matched to a gene. Germline V gene lookup returns CDR1 MRHNA and CDR2 SNTAGT. This CDR3 is built from 18 residues. In DNA form, the CDR3 reads TGTGCCAGCAGTGACTCGATGGCTAGCGGGAGCGATTACAATGAGCAGTTCTTC. Translated: CASSDSMASGSDYNEQFF.

V is TRBV5-6 and J is TRBJ2-7; D unclear. Trimming shortened V by 0 bases and J by 3 bases, and 10 bases separated the two germline ends. The CDR3 covers 14 residues. Germline V gene lookup returns CDR1 SGHDT and CDR2 YYEEEE. Written as DNA, the CDR3 is TGTGCCAGCAGCTTGGGGTACGTGAGCTACGAGCAGTACGTC. It translates to CASSLGYVSYEQYV.

The chain recombines TRBV28 with TRBJ2-3; D might be TRBD1 (6 bases). CDR1 MDHEN and CDR2 SYDVKM come from the germline V gene. The CDR3 totals 12 residues. This chain's CDR3 is CGVGGGVGTQYF. In nucleotides, the CDR3 is TGTGGGGTTGGGGGCGGTGTAGGTACGCAGTATTTT.

This clone showed up just a few times. The rearrangement uses TRBV24-1 and TRBJ2-7, with 8 nucleotides matching TRBD1. The V and J ends lost 1 base and 6 bases, in that order; junction bases with no gene match: 13. There are 17 residues in the CDR3. Germline V gives CDR1 KGHDR, CDR2 SFDVKD. For the CDR3, the DNA is TGTGCCACCAGTGATTTCTCCGACAGGGGATACCGTAGCGAGCAGTACGTC. Translation: CATSDFSDRGYRSEQYV.

The chain employs TRBV11-3 and TRBJ2-1; TRBD1 aligns across 8 bases. Germline V gene sequence: CDR1 SGHNT, CDR2 YENEEA. The CDR3 length is 14 residues. V shed 3 bases and J 9 bases; nucleotides not matched to a gene: 7. The CDR3 sequence: CASSFEDRVPEQFF. The CDR3 region has the DNA TGTGCCAGCAGCTTTGAGGACAGGGTCCCTGAGCAGTTCTTC.

V is TRBV6-5 and J is TRBJ2-5; D is perhaps TRBD2 (6 bases). V dropped 5 bases and J dropped 1 base, with 8 bases sitting between them. CDR3 size: 13 residues. Germline CDR1 and CDR2: MNHEY and SVGAGI. This chain's CDR3 is CASSRDFQETQYF. The CDR3 nucleotides read TGTGCCAGCAGTAGGGACTTCCAAGAGACCCAGTACTTC.

The chain is built from TRBV19 and TRBJ1-3; D is possibly TRBD1 (5 bases). Germline V gives CDR1 LNHDA, CDR2 SQIVND (reference sequence). Trimming removed 4 bases from V and 2 bases from J, with 12 bases in between. This CDR3 contains 15 residues. This CDR3 reads CASSTPTGAGNTIYF. The CDR3 region has the DNA TGTGCCAGTAGTACCCCAACAGGAGCTGGAAACACCATATATTTT. Full variable domain (remainder filled in from reference TRBV19 and TRBJ1-3): DGGITQSPKYLFRKEGQNVTLSCEQNLNHDAMYWYRQDPGQGLRLIYYSQIVNDFQKGDIAEGYSVSREKKESFPLTVTSAQKNPTAFYLCASSTPTGAGNTIYFGEGSWLTVV.

V and J are TRBV7-8 and TRBJ2-1; perhaps TRBD1 as D (5 bases). Germline V gene sequence: CDR1 SGHVS, CDR2 FQNEAQ. Trimming shortened V by 11 bases and J by 9 bases, and 20 bases separated the two germline ends. The CDR3 runs to 13 residues. The CDR3 reads CACLPAGISEQFF. CDR3 sequence (DNA): TGTGCCTGCCTCCCGGCAGGGATCAGTGAGCAGTTCTTC.

The V gene is TRBV29-1, the J gene TRBJ2-7; a weak D match, TRBD1 (5 bases). The CDR3 covers 9 residues. Germline CDR1 and CDR2: SQVTM and ANQGSEA. The CDR3 DNA reads TGCAGAGGGGCCCGGGAGCAGTACGTC. It encodes CRGAREQYV.

V usage is TRBV28 and J usage is TRBJ1-2; no firm D call. V lost 5 bases and J lost 3, with 7 bases in between. Germline CDR1 is MDHEN and CDR2 is SYDVKM. The CDR3 loop spans 12 amino acids. The CDR3 is CASSQEYYGYTF. The CDR3 nucleotides are TGTGCCAGCAGTCAGGAATACTATGGCTACACCTTC.

This chain joins TRBV6-5 and TRBJ1-2; possibly TRBD1 for D (6 bases). Germline V gene data show CDR1 as MNHEY and CDR2 as SVGAGI. V lost 7 bases to trimming and J lost 7 bases, with 19 bases between them. This CDR3 has 14 amino acids. In DNA form, the CDR3 reads TGTGCCAGCATACCGCCCGGACAGTCGGGTGGCTACACCTTC. Translation: CASIPPGQSGGYTF.

Worth noting for this clone: One junction end disagrees with the germline gene, perhaps due to a read error. The V call is TRBV5-1, the J call TRBJ2-1; 10 bases are shared with TRBD2. CDR1 and CDR2 (germline): SGHRS, YFSETQ. The CDR3 loop spans 15 amino acids. In DNA, the CDR3 is TGTGCCAGCAGCCCGAGGACTAGCGGCTACAATGAGCAGTTCTTC. Its protein product is CASSPRTSGYNEQFF. Combining the CDR3 with reference TRBV5-1 and TRBJ2-1 gives the whole variable domain KAGVTQTPRYLIKTRGQQVTLSCSPISGHRSVSWYQQTPGQGLQFLFEYFSETQRNKGNFPGRFSGRQFSNSRSEMNVSTLELGDSALYLCASSPRTSGYNEQFFGPGTRLTVL.